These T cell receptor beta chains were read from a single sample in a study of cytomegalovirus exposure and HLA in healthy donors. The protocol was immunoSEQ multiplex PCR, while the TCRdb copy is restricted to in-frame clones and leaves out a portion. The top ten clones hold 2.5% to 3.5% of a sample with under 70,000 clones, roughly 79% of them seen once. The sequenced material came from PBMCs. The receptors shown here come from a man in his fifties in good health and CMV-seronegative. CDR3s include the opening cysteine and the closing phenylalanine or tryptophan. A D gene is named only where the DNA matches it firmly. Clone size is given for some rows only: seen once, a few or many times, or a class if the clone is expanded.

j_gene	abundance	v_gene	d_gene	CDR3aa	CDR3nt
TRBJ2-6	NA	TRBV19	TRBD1	CASSNRGTGANVLTF	TGTGCCAGCTCCAACAGGGGAACCGGGGCCAACGTCCTGACTTTC
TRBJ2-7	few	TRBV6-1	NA	CASSEATETYEQYF	TGTGCCAGCAGTGAAGCAACAGAAACCTACGAGCAGTACTTC
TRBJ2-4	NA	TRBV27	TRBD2	CASSSRLAGFKNIQYF	TGTGCCAGCAGTTCCCGACTAGCGGGGTTTAAAAACATTCAGTACTTC
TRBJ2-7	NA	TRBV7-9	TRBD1	CASSQGGVSMYEQYF	TGTGCCAGCAGCCAAGGGGGCGTCTCTATGTACGAGCAGTACTTC
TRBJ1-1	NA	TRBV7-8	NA	CASSPLAAVVTEAFF	TGTGCCAGCAGCCCCCTCGCGGCGGTGGTGACTGAAGCTTTCTTT
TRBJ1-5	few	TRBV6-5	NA	CASSYREGQPQHF	TGTGCCAGCAGTTACCGGGAGGGTCAGCCCCAGCATTTT
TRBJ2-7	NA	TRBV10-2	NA	CASSDFTAYEQYF	TGCGCCAGCAGTGATTTCACAGCCTACGAGCAGTACTTC
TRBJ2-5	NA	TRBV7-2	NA	CASSPIRAQETQYF	TGTGCCAGCAGCCCCATTCGAGCCCAAGAGACCCAGTACTTC
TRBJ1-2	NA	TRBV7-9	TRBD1	CASSRTGDYGYTF	TGTGCCAGCAGCCGTACAGGGGACTATGGCTACACCTTC
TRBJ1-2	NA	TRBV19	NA	CASSVGTQVGGGYTF	TGTGCCAGTAGTGTGGGGACTCAAGTCGGTGGTGGCTACACCTTC
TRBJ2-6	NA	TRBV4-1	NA	CASSQDFRGTGANVLTF	TGCGCCAGCAGCCAAGATTTCAGGGGAACTGGGGCCAACGTCCTGACTTTC
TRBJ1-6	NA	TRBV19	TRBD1	CATGDRGYNSPLHF	TGTGCCACTGGGGACAGGGGTTATAATTCACCCCTCCACTTT
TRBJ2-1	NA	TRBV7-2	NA	CASSFDRSSYNEQFF	TGTGCCAGCAGCTTCGACAGGAGCTCCTACAATGAGCAGTTCTTC
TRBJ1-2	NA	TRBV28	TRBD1	CASRPTGANYGYTF	TGTGCCAGCAGACCTACAGGGGCTAACTATGGCTACACCTTC
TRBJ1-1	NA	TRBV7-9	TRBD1	CASSLASFRGVNTEAFF	TGTGCCAGCAGCTTAGCGTCATTCAGGGGGGTGAACACTGAAGCTTTCTTT
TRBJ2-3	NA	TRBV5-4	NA	CASSLALVADTQYF	TGTGCCAGCAGCTTGGCCTTAGTTGCAGATACGCAGTATTTT
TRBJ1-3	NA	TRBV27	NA	CASSQRTGFGANTIYF	TGTGCCAGCAGTCAGCGAACAGGGTTCGGAGCAAACACCATATATTTT
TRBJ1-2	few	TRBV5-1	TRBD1	CASSLQQGARGYTF	TGCGCCAGCAGCTTGCAACAGGGGGCTCGTGGCTACACCTTC
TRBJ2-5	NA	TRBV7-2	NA	CASSTTRQETQYF	TGTGCCAGCAGTACGACTAGGCAAGAGACCCAGTACTTC
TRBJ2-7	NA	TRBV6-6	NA	CASSEFSYEQYF	TGTGCCAGCAGCGAGTTCTCCTACGAGCAGTACTTC
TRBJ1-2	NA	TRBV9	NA	CASSVDGRVGGYTF	TGTGCCAGCAGCGTAGACGGCAGGGTTGGCGGCTACACCTTC
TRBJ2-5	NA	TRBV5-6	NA	CASSLGTHIAAREQYF	TGTGCCAGCAGCTTGGGAACTCACATAGCGGCTAGGGAGCAGTACTTC
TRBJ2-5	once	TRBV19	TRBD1	CASSQRKTGTQETQYF	TGTGCCAGTAGTCAACGAAAGACAGGGACCCAAGAGACCCAGTACTTC
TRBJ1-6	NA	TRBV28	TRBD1	CASRGGQALSSYNSPLHF	TGTGCCAGCAGGGGGGGACAGGCCTTGAGCTCCTATAATTCACCCCTCCACTTT
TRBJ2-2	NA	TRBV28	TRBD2	CASSGGGGATGELFF	TGTGCCAGCAGTGGCGGCGGGGGGGCCACCGGGGAGCTGTTTTTT
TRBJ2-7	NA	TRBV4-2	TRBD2	CASSRTSGEYISYEQYF	TGTGCCAGCAGCCGGACTAGCGGGGAATACATCTCCTACGAGCAGTACTTC
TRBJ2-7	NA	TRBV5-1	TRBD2	CASSVLAGGGEQYF	TGCGCCAGCAGCGTTCTAGCGGGGGGAGGCGAGCAGTACTTC
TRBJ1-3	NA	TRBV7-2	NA	CASSLGRSLSGNTIYF	TGTGCCAGCAGCTTAGGCAGGTCCCTCTCTGGAAACACCATATATTTT
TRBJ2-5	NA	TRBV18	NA	CASSYFRGGVTYQETQYF	TGTGCCAGCTCCTATTTTCGCGGCGGGGTAACGTACCAAGAGACCCAGTACTTC
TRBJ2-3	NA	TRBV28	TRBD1	CASSFGPGQTYTDTQYF	TGTGCCAGCAGTTTTGGCCCGGGACAGACCTACACAGATACGCAGTATTTT
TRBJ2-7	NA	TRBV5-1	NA	CASSKTDYEQYF	TGCGCCAGCAGCAAGACAGACTACGAGCAGTACTTC
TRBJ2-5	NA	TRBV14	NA	CASSQDWRETQYF	TGTGCCAGCAGCCAAGATTGGAGGGAGACCCAGTACTTC
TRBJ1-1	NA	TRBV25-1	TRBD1	CASRGTDIEAFF	TGTGCCAGCAGAGGGACAGATATTGAAGCTTTCTTT
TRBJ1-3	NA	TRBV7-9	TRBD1	CASSTGQATSGNTIYF	TGTGCCAGCAGCACGGGACAGGCGACCTCTGGAAACACCATATATTTT
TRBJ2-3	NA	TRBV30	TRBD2	CAWSWLAGGSTDTQYF	TGTGCCTGGAGTTGGTTAGCGGGGGGGAGTACAGATACGCAGTATTTT
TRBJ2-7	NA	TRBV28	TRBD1	CASRQTSGPGGYEQYF	TGTGCCAGCAGACAAACATCCGGACCAGGGGGCTACGAGCAGTACTTC
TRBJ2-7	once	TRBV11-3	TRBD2	CASSSSLAGDHEQYF	TGTGCCAGCAGCTCCTCCCTAGCGGGGGACCACGAGCAGTACTTC
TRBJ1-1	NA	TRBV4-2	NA	CASSQDSRNTEAFF	TGTGCCAGCAGCCAAGACTCCAGGAACACTGAAGCTTTCTTT
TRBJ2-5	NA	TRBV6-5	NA	CASRLGGGETQYF	TGTGCCAGCAGGCTCGGGGGAGGCGAGACCCAGTACTTC
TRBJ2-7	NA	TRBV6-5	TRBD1	CASSYLGQSSYEQYF	TGTGCCAGCAGTTACTTGGGACAGAGCTCCTACGAGCAGTACTTC
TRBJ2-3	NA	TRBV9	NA	CASSVEGSGVRPQYF	TGTGCCAGCAGCGTAGAAGGGTCAGGGGTAAGGCCGCAGTATTTT
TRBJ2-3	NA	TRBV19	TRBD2	CASSIGGASGAGGPSPSTDTQYF	TGTGCCAGTAGTATCGGCGGGGCTTCGGGGGCGGGGGGGCCCTCCCCTAGCACAGATACGCAGTATTTT
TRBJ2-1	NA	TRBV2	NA	CASSGGQLNYNEQFF	TGTGCCAGCAGTGGGGGGCAGCTAAACTACAATGAGCAGTTCTTC
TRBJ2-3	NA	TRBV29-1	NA	CSPSDAGRTDTQYF	TGCAGCCCTTCGGATGCGGGGCGCACAGATACGCAGTATTTT
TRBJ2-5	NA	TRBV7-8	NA	CASSLGQQETQYF	TGTGCCAGCAGCTTAGGGCAGCAAGAGACCCAGTACTTC
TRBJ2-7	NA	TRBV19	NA	CASSRVEGEQYF	TGTGCCAGTAGTAGGGTGGAGGGCGAGCAGTACTTC
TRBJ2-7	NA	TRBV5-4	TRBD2	CASSLASGGLGYEQYF	TGTGCCAGCAGCTTGGCTAGCGGGGGGTTAGGTTACGAGCAGTACTTC
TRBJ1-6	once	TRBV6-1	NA	CASSDGRGAYNSPLHF	TGTGCCAGCAGTGATGGCAGGGGCGCCTATAATTCACCCCTCCACTTT
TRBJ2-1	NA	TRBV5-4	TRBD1	CASSFGTGYFNEQFF	TGTGCCAGCAGCTTCGGGACAGGGTATTTCAATGAGCAGTTCTTC
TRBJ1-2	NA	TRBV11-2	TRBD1	CASSFTGGGNYGYTF	TGTGCCAGCAGCTTCACAGGGGGGGGGAACTATGGCTACACCTTC
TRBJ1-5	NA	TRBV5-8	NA	CASSSGQNINNQPQHF	TGTGCCAGCAGCTCCGGACAGAATATTAACAATCAGCCCCAGCATTTT
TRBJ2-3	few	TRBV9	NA	CASSVGRADTQYF	TGTGCCAGCAGCGTAGGTCGTGCAGATACGCAGTATTTT
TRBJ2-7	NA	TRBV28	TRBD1	CASSLAGTGMFNEQYF	TGTGCCAGCAGTTTGGCCGGGACAGGGATGTTCAACGAGCAGTACTTC
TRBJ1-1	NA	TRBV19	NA	CASSTRRVTEAFF	TGTGCCAGTAGTACTCGGAGGGTTACTGAAGCTTTCTTT